The 2 T cell receptor beta chains reported below all come from one sample, sequenced in a study of shared clonotypes between healthy human individuals. Repertoires were generated with immunoSEQ multiplex PCR, while TCRdb's copy carries only in-frame clones and drops some. The sample records about 1 million clones, about four fifths being singletons. Sequenced: memory CD4+ T cells from PBMCs. Subset noted: CD45RA-negative fraction. The origin of the receptors is a man between 18 and 29 years old in good health. Some clones in this sample may be carry-over from other donors' samples.

The rearrangement uses TRBV9 and TRBJ2-2; the match to TRBD1 covers 7 bases. Germline V gives CDR1 SGDLS, CDR2 YYNGEE. There are 15 residues in the CDR3. Trimming at V came to 7 bases and at J to 6 bases, leaving 12 bases not matched to a gene. CDR3 sequence reads: CASAQHTGVAGELFF. As DNA, the CDR3 is TGTGCCAGCGCACAGCATACAGGGGTTGCCGGGGAGCTGTTTTTT. Using reference TRBV9 and TRBJ2-2 for the parts outside the CDR3, the full variable domain is DSGVTQTPKHLITATGQRVTLRCSPRSGDLSVYWYQQSLDQGLQFLIQYYNGEERAKGNILERFSAQQFPDLHSELNLSSLELGDSALYFCASAQHTGVAGELFFGEGSRLTVL.

The gene calls are TRBV5-1 and TRBJ2-3, with a weak D call TRBD2 (5 bases). Germline CDR1 and CDR2: SGHRS and YFSETQ. The V end was cut by 4 bases, the J end by 2 bases, with 11 bases between. The CDR3 has 14 residues. The CDR3 sequence: CASSQADHTDTQYF. DNA for the CDR3: TGCGCCAGCAGCCAAGCGGATCACACAGATACGCAGTATTTT.